The 16 T cell receptor beta chains given below trace back to one sample, sequenced in a study of T cell repertoires in ileal Crohn's disease. Time point of the sample: neoterminal ileum biopsy at postoperative endoscopy, about 6 months after surgery. The data were produced by immunoSEQ multiplex PCR, yet TCRdb's version contains in-frame clones alone and is incomplete. The sample yields about 11,000 clones, roughly 80% seen once. Sequencing was performed on ileal tissue. The receptors derive from an adult with Crohn's disease.

CDR3 in amino acids: CAWNSLNTEAFF. The CDR3 DNA sequence: TGTGCCTGGAATTCCTTGAACACTGAAGCTTTCTTT. V and J are TRBV30 and TRBJ1-1, with D unresolved. Germline V gene lookup returns CDR1 GTSNPN and CDR2 SVGIG (reference sequence). The CDR3 is made up of 12 amino acids. Trimming stripped 4 bases from V and 0 bases from J, with 6 bases between.

The rearrangement links TRBV6-5 to TRBJ1-1; D is uncertain. CDR3 size: 13 residues. Per the germline V gene, CDR1 is MNHEY and CDR2 is SVGAGI. V lost 2 bases and J lost 1, with 5 bases in between. The CDR3 DNA is TGTGCCAGCAGTTACGCCAGGAACACTGAAGCTTTCTTT. This encodes CASSYARNTEAFF.

V usage is TRBV4-2 and J usage is TRBJ2-5; D may be TRBD2 (6 bases). Deletions cut 1 base from V and 8 bases from J, with 11 bases between. This CDR3 has 13 residues. Germline values: CDR1 LGHNA, CDR2 YNFKEQ. This CDR3 reads CASSQVMGGTQYF. CDR3 nucleotide sequence: TGTGCCAGCAGCCAAGTTATGGGGGGTACCCAGTACTTC.

The chain recombines TRBV7-9 with TRBJ2-5, with 11 bases fitting TRBD1. The CDR3 extends over 15 amino acids. Trimming at V came to 5 bases and at J to 2 bases, leaving 4 bases not matched to a gene. Germline V gene data show CDR1 as SEHNR and CDR2 as FQNEAQ (reference sequence). CDR3 in amino acids: CASSPGQGAQETQYF. The CDR3 coding sequence is TGTGCCAGCAGCCCCGGACAGGGGGCACAAGAGACCCAGTACTTC.

The J gene is TRBJ2-3, the V gene TRBV6-1; 12 bases are a match to TRBD2. CDR3 size: 15 residues. J lost 4 bases, V lost 2 bases, and 1 base had no gene match. Per germline, CDR1 MNHNS and CDR2 SASEGT. The CDR3 bases are TGTGCCAGCAGTGAACTAGCGGGAGGGCCAGATACGCAGTATTTT. This translates into CASSELAGGPDTQYF.

The V gene is TRBV5-6, the J gene TRBJ1-2; tentatively, D is TRBD1 (5 bases). CDR1 and CDR2 from the germline V gene are SGHDT and YYEEEE. V was trimmed by 5 bases and J by 6 bases, leaving 14 bases between them. The length of the CDR3 is 13 residues. Here the CDR3 reads CASSPQEGDGYTF. CDR3 sequence (DNA): TGTGCCAGCAGTCCACAGGAGGGAGATGGCTACACCTTC.

The V and J genes are TRBV27 and TRBJ2-7; D is unresolved. Per germline, CDR1 MNHEY and CDR2 SMNVEV (reference sequence). This CDR3 comprises 15 residues. V was cut by 3 bases and J by 3 bases, with 15 bases left in between. The CDR3 spells CASSFLPIRLYEQYF. The CDR3 bases are TGTGCCAGCAGTTTCCTCCCGATTCGACTCTACGAGCAGTACTTC.

V gene TRBV18 combines with J gene TRBJ2-7; 9 bases align to TRBD2. The germline gives CDR1 KGHSH, CDR2 LQKENI. This CDR3 region has 15 residues. V shed 6 bases, J shed 2 bases, and the junction held 8 bases outside the gene matches. This chain's CDR3 is CASSRISGGAYEQYF. In nucleotides, the CDR3 is TGTGCCAGCTCCCGCATTAGCGGGGGAGCCTACGAGCAGTACTTC.

The chain combines TRBV13 with TRBJ1-1, with a weak D call TRBD1 (6 bases). The CDR3 has 14 residues. Per the germline V gene, CDR1 is PRHDT and CDR2 is FYEKMQ (reference sequence). The ends were cut back, 3 bases at V and 1 base at J, with 9 bases in the middle. CDR3 region: CASSLGHQNTEAFF. The DNA of the CDR3 is TGTGCCAGCAGCTTGGGACACCAGAACACTGAAGCTTTCTTT.

The V and J genes are TRBV9 and TRBJ2-2; D not resolved. The CDR3 consists of 12 residues. Germline CDR1 is SGDLS and CDR2 is YYNGEE. The V end was cut by 2 bases, the J end by 7 bases, with 6 bases between. The DNA for the CDR3 is TGTGCCAGCAGCGTTCCGGGCGGGGAGCTGTTTTTT. It translates to CASSVPGGELFF.

The chain is built from TRBV6-1 and TRBJ2-5, with D possibly TRBD2 on 6 matching bases. Germline CDR1 and CDR2: MNHNS and SASEGT. The CDR3 is 16 residues long. The ends were cut back, 2 bases at V and 2 bases at J, with 15 bases in the middle. The CDR3 coding sequence is TGTGCCAGCAGTGAAACAGGACGGGGGAAGCAAGAGACCCAGTACTTC. This sequence encodes CASSETGRGKQETQYF.

V gene TRBV18 combines with J gene TRBJ1-5, with 7 bases matching TRBD1. Per the germline V gene, CDR1 is KGHSH and CDR2 is LQKENI. The CDR3 runs 14 residues. The trim removed 4 bases at V and 9 bases at J, leaving 9 bases unmatched. The CDR3 sequence is CASSLQDRRLPQHF. CDR3 DNA sequence: TGTGCCAGCTCACTTCAGGACAGGAGGCTGCCCCAGCATTTT.

The chain uses TRBV9 and TRBJ2-3, with 7 bases matching TRBD2. The germline gives CDR1 SGDLS, CDR2 YYNGEE. CDR3 length: 15 amino acids. The J segment lost 7 bases and the V segment lost 6 bases, leaving 14 bases of the junction unmatched. CDR3 sequence reads: CASTEGSGAGNTQYF. The CDR3 DNA follows: TGTGCCAGCACCGAGGGCAGCGGGGCGGGAAATACGCAGTATTTT.

The V gene is TRBV6-5, the J gene TRBJ1-2; D is unclear. The CDR3 totals 13 residues. The V end lost 0 bases, the J end lost 6 bases, and 8 bases lay between the germline ends. CDR1 and CDR2 (germline): MNHEY, SVGAGI. The CDR3 nucleotides read TGTGCCAGCAGTTACTCGCGGTTGAATGGCTACACCTTC. This gives the protein CASSYSRLNGYTF.

The gene calls are TRBV2 and TRBJ2-7; D possibly corresponds to TRBD1 (5 bases). The CDR3 is 14 residues long. The V and J ends lost 1 base and 6 bases respectively, with 13 bases between them. The germline CDR1 and CDR2 sequences are SNHLY and FYNNEI. The CDR3 nucleotides are TGTGCCAGCAGTGAAGTGTTAGGGGTAGGCGAGCAGTACTTC. Amino acids: CASSEVLGVGEQYF. The entire variable domain, with the rest obtained from reference TRBV2 and TRBJ2-7, is as follows: EPEVTQTPSHQVTQMGQEVILRCVPISNHLYFYWYRQILGQKVEFLVSFYNNEISEKSEIFDDQFSVERPDGSNFTLKIRSTKLEDSAMYFCASSEVLGVGEQYFGPGTRLTVT.

CDR3 sequence (DNA): TGTGCCAGCGGGACAGGGGGCTTCGGGGAGCAGTACTTC. This sequence encodes CASGTGGFGEQYF. This chain links TRBV2 with TRBJ2-7, with TRBD1 matching 12 bases. V was pared by 8 bases and J by 7 bases, with 6 bases of the junction left unmatched. Germline CDR1 SNHLY, CDR2 FYNNEI. The CDR3 runs 13 residues.